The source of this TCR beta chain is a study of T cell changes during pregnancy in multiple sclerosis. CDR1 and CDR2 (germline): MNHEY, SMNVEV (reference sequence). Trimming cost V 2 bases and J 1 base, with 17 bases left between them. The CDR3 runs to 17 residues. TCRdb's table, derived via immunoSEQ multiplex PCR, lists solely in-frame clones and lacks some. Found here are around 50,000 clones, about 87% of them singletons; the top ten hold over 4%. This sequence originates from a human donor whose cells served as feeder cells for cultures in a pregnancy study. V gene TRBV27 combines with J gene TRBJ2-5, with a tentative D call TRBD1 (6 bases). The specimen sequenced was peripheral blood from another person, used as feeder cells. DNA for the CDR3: TGTGCCAGCAGTTTACCTTCTTTCAGGGGTTCCCAAGAGACCCAGTACTTC. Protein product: CASSLPSFRGSQETQYF.